This T cell receptor beta chain was identified in a study of T cells in tuberculosis. As for the study in general: T cells were selected with CD1B tetramers loaded with glucose monomycolate.

The study, taken as a whole, reports: Smaller distances to GMM-specific TCRs suggested their expansion in active tuberculosis.

Trimming pared 8 bases from V and 4 bases from J, leaving 20 bases between. Germline CDR1 reads SNHLY; CDR2 reads FYNNEI. The CDR3 is made up of 15 amino acids. Tuberculin skin test and IGRA determined adolescents' latent tuberculosis status at entry. Here immunoSEQ multiplex PCR was the method, and the copy in TCRdb shows in-frame clones only, minus some. This sample carries some 40,000 clones, 95% of them seen once, and the ten largest clones take roughly 3.6%. Comment on this clone: As yet, its antigen is unknown.

This chain connects TRBV2 to TRBJ1-1; D possibly corresponds to TRBD1 (6 bases). The material sequenced was PBMCs. The TCR sequence derives from a donor aged 10 to 29 with latent tuberculosis or without tuberculosis infection. In DNA form, the CDR3 reads TGTGCCAGCGAAAGTGGGGGCAGGATGAGCACTGAAGCTTTCTTT. As protein: CASESGGRMSTEAFF.